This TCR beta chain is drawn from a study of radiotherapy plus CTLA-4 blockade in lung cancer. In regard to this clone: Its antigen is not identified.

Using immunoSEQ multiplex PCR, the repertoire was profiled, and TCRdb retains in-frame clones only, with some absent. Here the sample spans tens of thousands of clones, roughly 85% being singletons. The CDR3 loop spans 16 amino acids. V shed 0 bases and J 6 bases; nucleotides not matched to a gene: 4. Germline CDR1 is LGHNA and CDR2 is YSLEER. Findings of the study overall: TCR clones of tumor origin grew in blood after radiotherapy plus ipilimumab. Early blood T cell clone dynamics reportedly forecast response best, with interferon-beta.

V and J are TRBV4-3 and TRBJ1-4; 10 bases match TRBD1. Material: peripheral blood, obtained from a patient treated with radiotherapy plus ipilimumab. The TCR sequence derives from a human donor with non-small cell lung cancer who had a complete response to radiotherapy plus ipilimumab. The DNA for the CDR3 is TGCGCCAGCAGCCAAGATCCCGGGACAGGGGATGAAAAACTGTTTTTT. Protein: CASSQDPGTGDEKLFF.